This TCR beta chain was observed in a study of cytomegalovirus exposure and HLA in healthy donors (TCRdb year 2017). For context, the study as a whole: An earlier analysis of more than 550 of the donors reported approximately 280 Gb of sequence data and 100 million to 120 million unique TCR beta sequences obtained from roughly 170 million T cells. An early release that covered more than 550 HLA-typed donors contained around 330 gigabases of sequencing data and tens of millions of unique TCR sequences. Of the 300 to 450 genotyped donors, about 80% fell in the genetic ancestry cluster associated with self-reported Caucasian donors. Typing coverage varied by locus: about 620-630 donors for A, B, C, DRB1 and DQB1; approximately 500 for DQA1; approximately 610 for DPA1; approximately 450 for DPB1. Roughly 5 DR-DQ haplotypes were handled as single units for association and clustering, since linkage in the cohort was strong. In a later analysis, previously published TCR beta repertoires from some 640 donors were re-analyzed and high-resolution HLA genotyping was added so that TCR occurrence patterns could be studied. Donor age, sex, ethnicity and CMV serostatus were compiled together with the repertoire data. Along with the approximately 700-subject first cohort, a separate validation cohort of over a hundred different subjects was used. On average, about 200,000 unique TCR beta nucleotide sequences were sequenced per donor among roughly 430 genotyped donors of the cohort, with roughly 18% of those sequences being non-productive. The aim of the study was to test whether cataloging public T cell receptors could identify signatures of past pathogen exposure. To predict cytomegalovirus infection status, the study brought together high-throughput TCR immunosequencing, statistical association of individual TCRs with disease status, and machine learning. To decide whether each TCR beta V gene segment behaved as functional or pseudogenic, an earlier analysis of some 600 of the donors relied on high-throughput TCR beta sequencing. All discovery cohort repertoires had been generated using a single sequencing platform. Genome-wide SNP genotypes for about 60% of the roughly 700 donors were used in a later genetic analysis, which treated that subset as a discovery cohort. Both class I and class II loci were covered by HLA typing, at four-digit resolution. Using immunosequencing, the study profiled T cell repertoires from 666 subjects and related those repertoires to cytomegalovirus serostatus. Rather than drawing on any new phenotypic data, the later analysis identified candidate immune exposures from TCR beta sequences and the way those sequences occurred across donors. What the study reported, not specific to this receptor: Linkage disequilibrium might explain the correlated functional status among segregating V segments, but an unknown experimental factor could not be excluded. This cohort had only TCR beta chains sequenced, and the lack of alpha or paired-chain data limited which features could be detected. The study gave a list of roughly 150 TCR beta chains associated with cytomegalovirus. An earlier analysis of approximately 590 of the donors showed that most TCR beta V segments appeared in productive rearrangements either about 90% or about 30% of the time, which broadly matched IMGT annotations. Roughly uniform sequencing depth across donors was assumed in presence/absence analyses, although this assumption may not hold. In a later analysis, some 18,000 TCR beta sequences were associated with specific HLA alleles at a false discovery rate of 0.05. The classifier was reported to diagnose cytomegalovirus status with high specificity and sensitivity in both the original cohort and the validation cohort. For the cohort, immune exposure information was limited to CMV serostatus. A further reported finding was that TCR beta sequences accurately predicted the HLA-A and HLA-B alleles for most subjects in the first cohort. In vitro tests confirmed that a few of the cytomegalovirus-associated TCR beta chains recognize cytomegalovirus antigens. In a later analysis, several top co-occurrence clusters were reported to appear linked to parvovirus B19, influenza, CMV and Epstein-Barr virus. Because HLA typing was missing for some donors at each locus, association tests included only the typed subset. In a later analysis, HLA-associated TCR beta chains were found to be more clonally expanded and to have lower generation probabilities than equally common non-associated chains. Because the 87-base-pair reads could not distinguish some IMGT-functional V segments, including TRBV6-2 and TRBV6-3, those segments were excluded. A later genetic analysis associated a missense DCLRE1C variant with V-gene and J-gene trimming of TCR beta chains, and an independent cohort replicated the association. Because counts were too low, roughly 16 rarely observed V segments, including chromosome 9 orphons, were excluded from the earlier analysis of around 590 of the donors. A later analysis found that TCR association rates varied across HLA loci, with DRB1 alleles showing the most associated TCRs and HLA-C alleles the fewest. Most TCR sequences were seen in very few donors, while some public TCRs were found in many individuals. A cluster of highly shared sequence variants was judged likely to represent a technical artifact of the sequencing pipeline. When HLA alleles, especially DR and DQ, strongly co-occurred, attributing TCR associations to individual alleles was difficult. Most CMV-associated TCR beta chains appeared to be HLA-restricted in a later analysis, and the HLA associations seemed to be driven largely by CMV exposure. A later genetic analysis reported fewer N-insertions in productive TCRs among donors in an Asian-associated ancestry cluster than the approximately 700-donor mean. The authors suggested that the approach could potentially be extended to other disease states and immunological phenotypes.

In total, just over 650 healthy bone marrow donors made up the cohort. At the time of sampling, all cohort members were nominally healthy, though unrecorded immune exposures were likely present. The donor tested CMV seronegative, placing the donor among the roughly 340 seronegative members of the cohort. A peripheral blood sample was provided by each donor, and peripheral blood mononuclear cells were used for TCR beta sequencing. Genomic DNA was extracted from the blood cell samples with the Qiagen DNeasy Blood Extraction Kit. This clone was counted between two and nine times. Its target antigen remains unknown. Base qualities were left out, and no much larger clone turns up one base away. Trimmed from V: 2 bases; trimmed from J: 4 bases; junction bases lacking a gene match: 4. Measured from the cysteine to the phenylalanine, the CDR3 is 13 residues long. Only the CDR3 part of the read is kept: 39 bases, read in frame from the first base. Taken from the germline V gene (reference sequence), the CDR1 and CDR2 loops are GTSNPN and SVGIG.

Library preparation employed the immunoSEQ multiplex PCR assay. A mixture of 60 forward primers for TCR Vbeta segments and 13 reverse primers for TCR Jbeta segments was used in the multiplex PCR. The CDR3 region of rearranged TCR beta genes was amplified from genomic DNA by a multiplex PCR assay. The amplified TCR beta libraries were sequenced on the Illumina HiSeq System as 87-base-pair reads. The original methods were these. Across the roughly 700 repertoires, a later analysis counted 80 million or so unique TCR beta chains, roughly 11 million of which were shared by at least two donors. Raw reads were error-corrected and collapsed into unique sequences with a nearest-neighbor algorithm that merged closely related sequences to remove PCR and sequencing errors. CDR3 sequences were aligned to IMGT reference sequences to assign V, D and J gene segments. For a sequence to be retained, a match of at least six nucleotides was required to both a V gene segment and a J gene segment. Rearrangements were classified as productive when the CDR3 lacked stop codons and remained in frame with V and J, and all other rearrangements were classified as non-productive. CDR3 was defined according to IMGT convention as the region running from the second conserved V-encoded cysteine to the conserved J-encoded phenylalanine. The earlier analysis of about 640 of the donors excluded any sequence lacking an unambiguous match to a single V gene segment. An earlier analysis of 450 to 650 of the donors called V segments functional above 56.7% productive rearrangements and segregating when the between-donor standard deviation exceeded 5%. A statistical classification framework was built to diagnose cytomegalovirus status from the catalog of TCR beta chain sequences. In a later analysis, V and J genes were assigned by comparing TCR nucleotide sequences against IMGT/GENE-DB human TR gene sequences. A later analysis assigned CDR3 sequences and most-parsimonious VDJ recombination scenarios with the TCRdist pipeline. In a later analysis, each TCR beta chain was defined by its CDR3 amino acid sequence together with its V-gene family, and reads without a unique V-gene family were excluded. A later analysis removed 500 to 600 highly shared, low-generation-probability nucleotide sequences to deal with suspected cross-contamination and a sequencing artifact. In a later analysis, a clonal expansion index was calculated for each public chain from normalized within-repertoire ranks of inferred template counts. In a later analysis, generation probabilities were computed with a VDJ recombination model fitted to out-of-frame rearrangements, and the resulting probabilities were checked against IGoR. A later analysis scored TCR-TCR, TCR-HLA and TCR-CMV co-occurrence with hypergeometric tests, applying a repertoire-size bias correction to TCR pairs. In a later analysis, false discovery rates were estimated by permuting HLA or CMV assignments 20 times. A later analysis grouped co-occurring TCRs with DBSCAN, adding TCRdist sequence similarity when clustering within HLA-allele-positive subsets. For co-occurrence clustering, repertoires with fewer than 30,000 or more than 120,000 public chains were excluded, along with roughly 5 repertoires with anomalous nucleotide sharing. TCRdb carries this immuneACCESS record with in-frame sequences only. Its versions omit some clonotypes, under half of them owing to an unresolved V gene in the studies checked, with the rest unexplained. D and trimming were read from the DNA, whereas the V and J calls and clone size are those reported in that table. The sample table contains roughly 130,000 clones; only one count was recorded for around 72% of them. Of the sample, approximately 1.7% falls within the top ten clones.

The specimen was PBMCs. The sequence was collected from a woman aged 40 to 55 in good health and CMV-seronegative. The chain employs TRBV30 and TRBJ1-1, and TRBD1 matches 7 of the central bases. The CDR3: CAWSRGGLTEAFF. Here is the DNA: TGTGCCTGGAGTCGAGGGGGCCTCACTGAAGCTTTCTTT. This CDR3, with the reference TRBV30 and TRBJ1-1 proteins standing in past its ends, gives the full variable domain SQTIHQWPATLVQPVGSPLSLECTVEGTSNPNLYWYRQAAGRGLQLLFYSVGIGQISSEVPQNLSASRPQDRQFILSSKKLLLSDSGFYLCAWSRGGLTEAFFGQGTRLTVV.